Listed below are T cell receptor beta chains from one sample, sequenced in a study of post-analysis software for immune sequencing data. TCRdb ran MiXCR on the PCR reads and lists one entry per CDR3 protein. The sample has 820,000 or so distinct CDR3 sequences; 53% are singletons. Specimen: blood. Receptors originate from a girl under 18 with multiple sclerosis. The CDR3 runs from the conserved cysteine through the conserved F or W. Fields, in order: V gene, D gene, clone size, J gene, CDR3 protein, CDR3 DNA. The D gene is left open where the match is weak. The listing skips clone size in some rows; elsewhere it reads once, few, many or a size class.

>TRBV20-1|TRBD2|NA|TRBJ2-4
CSAPTSGSDIQYF
TGCAGTGCCCCGACTAGCGGGAGTGACATTCAGTACTTC
>TRBV3-1|NA|NA|TRBJ2-1
CASSQAHNNYNEQFF
TGTGCCAGCAGCCAAGCTCATAACAACTACAATGAGCAGTTCTTC
>TRBV12-3/TRBV12-4|NA|NA|TRBJ1-2
CASSLAGAQTVSGYTF
TGTGCCAGCAGTCTGGCGGGGGCGCAGACGGTATCGGGCTACACCTTC
>TRBV6-2/TRBV6-3|NA|NA|TRBJ2-5
CASSYSWGQETQYF
TGTGCCAGCAGTTATTCTTGGGGTCAAGAGACCCAGTACTTC
>TRBV7-8|NA|NA|TRBJ2-3
CASSTDGYTDTQYF
TGTGCCAGCAGCACCGACGGATACACAGATACGCAGTATTTT
>TRBV7-9|TRBD2|once|TRBJ2-1
CASSSLGAGSSYEQFF
TGTGCCAGCAGCTCCCTCGGAGCGGGATCGTCCTATGAGCAGTTCTTC
>TRBV7-2|NA|NA|TRBJ2-1
CASSFNSPQWKNEQFF
TGTGCCAGCAGCTTCAACTCGCCCCAATGGAAGAATGAGCAGTTCTTC
>TRBV20-1|NA|few|TRBJ2-3
CSASDLDTQYF
TGCAGTGCTAGCGATTTAGATACGCAGTATTTT
>TRBV5-1|TRBD1|NA|TRBJ2-7
CASSLQGGRVYEQYF
TGCGCCAGCAGCTTACAGGGGGGAAGAGTCTACGAGCAGTACTTC
>TRBV15|TRBD2|NA|TRBJ2-7
CATSSSLAGGPCEQYF
TGTGCCACCAGCAGCTCCTTAGCGGGAGGGCCCTGCGAGCAGTACTTC
>TRBV15|NA|NA|TRBJ2-7
CATSRGSASYEQYF
TGTGCCACCAGCAGAGGATCCGCCTCCTACGAGCAGTACTTC
>TRBV15|TRBD2|NA|TRBJ2-5
CATSLAGAQETQYF
TGTGCCACCAGCCTAGCGGGAGCCCAAGAGACCCAGTACTTC
>TRBV5-1|NA|few|TRBJ2-3
CASSINRVADTQYF
TGCGCCAGCAGCATCAACAGGGTGGCAGATACGCAGTATTTT
>TRBV6-5|NA|NA|TRBJ2-3
CASSYSNTRTDTQYF
TGTGCCAGCAGTTACTCAAATACTCGCACAGATACGCAGTATTTT
>TRBV6-5|TRBD1|NA|TRBJ1-2
CASSYEKGRGLGGYGYTF
TGTGCCAGCAGTTACGAAAAGGGCAGGGGGCTCGGGGGGTATGGCTACACCTTC
>TRBV12-3/TRBV12-4|TRBD1|NA|TRBJ2-7
CASSLETGPSNEQYF
TGTGCCAGCAGTTTGGAGACAGGGCCGTCCAACGAGCAGTACTTC
>TRBV5-5|NA|NA|TRBJ2-5
CASSLVSISGETQYF
TGTGCCAGCAGCTTGGTGTCTATCTCTGGCGAGACCCAGTACTTC
>TRBV3-1|TRBD2|NA|TRBJ2-7
CASSPGLAAEQYF
TGTGCCAGCAGCCCCGGACTAGCGGCCGAGCAGTACTTC
>TRBV7-3|NA|few|TRBJ2-4
CASSPGTGAGEQYF
TGTGCCAGCAGCCCCGGAACCGGGGCAGGGGAGCAGTACTTC
>TRBV2|NA|NA|TRBJ2-5
CASSEQVQYF
TGTGCCAGCAGTGAGCAGGTCCAGTACTTC
>TRBV2|NA|NA|TRBJ2-7
CAVGPGSYEQYF
TGTGCCGTGGGCCCAGGCTCCTACGAGCAGTACTTC
>TRBV5-1|TRBD1|few|TRBJ1-6
CASSLRTGHDSPLHF
TGCGCCAGCAGCTTGCGGACAGGGCACGATTCACCCCTCCACTTT
>TRBV29-1|NA|NA|TRBJ2-5
CSVEDDQETQYF
TGCAGCGTTGAAGACGACCAAGAGACCCAGTACTTC
>TRBV20-1|NA|NA|TRBJ2-3
CSARVSGPGTDTQYF
TGCAGTGCTAGAGTTAGCGGTCCGGGCACAGATACGCAGTATTTT
>TRBV5-1|NA|NA|TRBJ2-1
CASSLWAEVHNEQFF
TGCGCCAGCAGCTTGTGGGCTGAGGTCCACAATGAGCAGTTCTTC
>TRBV12-3/TRBV12-4|NA|few|TRBJ1-1
CASSLNWGVNTEAFF
TGTGCCAGCAGCCTCAACTGGGGAGTCAACACTGAAGCTTTCTTT
>TRBV20-1|NA|NA|TRBJ2-5
CSASVSSGGGTQYF
TGCAGTGCTAGCGTGTCTAGCGGAGGGGGGACCCAGTACTTC
>TRBV6-1|NA|NA|TRBJ2-5
CASRERGTPVTQYF
TGTGCCAGCAGAGAGAGGGGGACCCCAGTGACCCAGTACTTC
>TRBV5-1|NA|NA|TRBJ2-5
CASSLKRGFGRKETQYF
TGCGCCAGCAGCTTGAAGAGGGGCTTCGGTCGAAAAGAGACCCAGTACTTC
>TRBV7-9|TRBD1|few|TRBJ2-1
CASSLGTGDPYNEQFF
TGTGCCAGCAGCTTAGGAACAGGGGACCCATACAATGAGCAGTTCTTC
>TRBV10-3|NA|few|TRBJ2-5
CAISESRGLGQETQYF
TGTGCCATCAGTGAGTCGCGGGGACTTGGCCAAGAGACCCAGTACTTC
>TRBV12-5|NA|NA|TRBJ2-7
CASGLEGAAVHEQYF
TGTGCTAGTGGTTTGGAAGGGGCCGCAGTCCACGAGCAGTACTTC
>TRBV7-6|NA|NA|TRBJ2-7
CASSPRGISYEQYF
TGTGCCAGCAGCCCTCGGGGGATCTCCTACGAGCAGTACTTC
>TRBV29-1|TRBD2|NA|TRBJ2-1
CSIQREIISNNEQFF
TGCAGCATACAGCGGGAGATCATCAGTAACAATGAGCAGTTCTTC
>TRBV7-3|NA|NA|TRBJ1-1
CASSLEVGTEAFF
TGTGCCAGCAGCTTAGAAGTGGGCACTGAAGCTTTCTTT
>TRBV20-1|TRBD1|NA|TRBJ1-1
CSARDRDRGKTEAFF
TGCAGTGCTAGAGATCGTGACAGGGGTAAAACTGAAGCTTTCTTT
>TRBV7-2|NA|NA|TRBJ1-2
CASSLSVGRDYGYTF
TGTGCCAGCAGCCTCTCCGTGGGGAGGGACTATGGCTACACCTTC
>TRBV3-1|TRBD1|many|TRBJ2-5
CASSQTEDSWTGEEETQYF
TGTGCCAGCAGCCAAACCGAAGACTCCTGGACAGGGGAGGAAGAGACCCAGTACTTC
>TRBV29-1|NA|NA|TRBJ2-7
CSVETSILEQYF
TGCAGCGTTGAAACTAGCATCCTCGAGCAGTACTTC
>TRBV7-2|NA|NA|TRBJ2-1
CASSLWRTAGSYNEQFF
TGTGCCAGCAGCTTATGGCGCACCGCCGGATCCTACAATGAGCAGTTCTTC
>TRBV9|NA|few|TRBJ2-5
CASSVGRGETQYF
TGTGCCAGCAGCGTGGGGCGGGGAGAGACCCAGTACTTC
>TRBV3-1|NA|NA|TRBJ2-6
CASSQSVGANVLTF
TGTGCCAGCAGCCAGTCCGTAGGGGCCAACGTCCTGACTTTC
>TRBV5-1|TRBD2|NA|TRBJ2-7
CASSPGAAGSTYEQYF
TGCGCCAGCAGCCCCGGGGCAGCGGGGTCGACCTACGAGCAGTACTTC